This is a list of T cell receptor beta chains from one sample in a study of blood T cell repertoires in COVID-19. The table came from immunoSEQ multiplex PCR; TCRdb's copy has only in-frame clones and leaves some out. In the table there are 250,000 to 400,000 clones, approximately 90% of which are singletons. The sequencing sample was made of peripheral blood. The receptors shown here come from a woman aged 25 to 45 with COVID-19, enrolled during active disease. CDR3s include the opening cysteine and the closing phenylalanine or tryptophan. The order of the fields is J gene, V gene, D gene, clone size, CDR3 DNA, CDR3 protein. The D gene is left open where the match is weak. Clone size is not always given. Where it is, it says once, few, many or a class for expanded clones.

TRBJ2-3,TRBV7-2,NA,NA,TGTGCCAGCAGCTTATCTCTTCTAGTTGCAGATACGCAGTATTTT,CASSLSLLVADTQYF
TRBJ1-5,TRBV30,TRBD1,NA,TGTGCCTGGAGTGTTGTGGGACAGGGGATGCCCCAGCATTTT,CAWSVVGQGMPQHF
TRBJ2-1,TRBV3-1/TRBV3-2,NA,NA,TGTGCCAGCAGCCAAGAGCAGGGATGGGATGAGCAGTTCTTC,CASSQEQGWDEQFF
TRBJ2-2,TRBV28,TRBD2,NA,TGTGCCAGCAGTTTACTAGGACTAGCGGGGGGGCCCGGGGAGCTGTTTTTT,CASSLLGLAGGPGELFF
TRBJ1-1,TRBV5-6,TRBD1,NA,TGTGCCAGCAGCTTGGCCGGGACAGGGTCTGAAGCTTTCTTT,CASSLAGTGSEAFF
TRBJ1-1,TRBV4-1,NA,once,TGCGCCAGCAGCCAAGTAACAGGCCAGAACACTGAAGCTTTCTTT,CASSQVTGQNTEAFF
TRBJ1-2,TRBV7-2,NA,once,TGTGCCAGCAGCTCGAACCGGGCTAACTATGGCTACACCTTC,CASSSNRANYGYTF
TRBJ2-2,TRBV5-1,NA,NA,TGCGCCAGCAGCCTTACAGAGACCTCCGGGGAGCTGTTTTTT,CASSLTETSGELFF
TRBJ2-3,TRBV12-5,TRBD1,NA,TGTGCTAGTGGTTTGACAGGGGCCACAGATACGCAGTATTTT,CASGLTGATDTQYF
TRBJ1-2,TRBV18,TRBD1,NA,TGTGCCAGCTCACCGGGACAGGGGGATGCCTATGGCTACACCTTC,CASSPGQGDAYGYTF
TRBJ1-1,TRBV12-3/TRBV12-4,NA,few,TGTGCCAGCAGTTTGGGAGCTGAAGCTTTCTTT,CASSLGAEAFF
TRBJ1-6,TRBV6-5,NA,NA,TGTGCCAGCAGTTATTCGCGGACAGTCTATAATTCACCCCTCCACTTT,CASSYSRTVYNSPLHF
TRBJ2-7,TRBV5-8,NA,NA,TGTGCCAGCAGCTACCTCGGGGGTGTAATCTACGAGCAGTACTTC,CASSYLGGVIYEQYF
TRBJ2-2,TRBV27,NA,NA,TGTGCCAGCAGGTGGGGGGGCAACACCGGGGAGCTGTTTTTT,CASRWGGNTGELFF
TRBJ1-2,TRBV6-5,TRBD1,NA,TGTGCCAGCAGTACCCCCCGACAGGGGGTCTATGGCTACACCTTC,CASSTPRQGVYGYTF
TRBJ1-1,TRBV10-2,TRBD1,NA,TGCGCCAGCAGCGCGACAGGGTGGAACACTGAAGCTTTCTTT,CASSATGWNTEAFF
TRBJ2-1,TRBV6-1,NA,NA,TGTGCCAGCAGTGAAACAGCAAACAATGAGCAGTTCTTC,CASSETANNEQFF
TRBJ1-5,TRBV2,TRBD1,few,TGTGCCAGCAGTCTGACAGGGATAGGCAATCAGCCCCAGCATTTT,CASSLTGIGNQPQHF
TRBJ2-2,TRBV5-1,TRBD1,NA,TGCGCCAGCAGCTCGGGACAGCCGACGAACACCGGGGAGCTGTTTTTT,CASSSGQPTNTGELFF
TRBJ1-2,TRBV7-9,NA,once,TGTGCCAGCAGCTTATCGCTGTTAGAATATGGCTACACCTTC,CASSLSLLEYGYTF
TRBJ1-2,TRBV20-1,TRBD1,NA,TGCAGTGCTAGTAGACAGGGCACCTATGGCTACACCTTC,CSASRQGTYGYTF
TRBJ1-3,TRBV3-1/TRBV3-2,TRBD1,NA,TGTGCCAGCAGCGCCGGGACAGGGATCTATACCATATATTTT,CASSAGTGIYTIYF
TRBJ2-1,TRBV5-4,TRBD2,NA,TGTGCCAGCAGCTTGTCTACTAGCGGGGGGTTAAATGAGCAGTTCTTC,CASSLSTSGGLNEQFF
TRBJ2-4,TRBV7-2,NA,few,TGTGCCAGCAGCTTAGGCACAGGAAACATTCAGTACTTC,CASSLGTGNIQYF
TRBJ1-2,TRBV6-2/TRBV6-3,NA,NA,TGTGCCAGCAGCCTGACAGTGGACTATGGCTACACCTTC,CASSLTVDYGYTF
TRBJ1-1,TRBV6-5,NA,NA,TGTGCCAGCAGTTCAACGGGTCGCCTGCACACTGAAGCTTTCTTT,CASSSTGRLHTEAFF
TRBJ2-2,TRBV9,TRBD2,NA,TGTGCCAGCAGCCAAAGCGGGGCTAACACCGGGGAGCTGTTTTTT,CASSQSGANTGELFF
TRBJ1-2,TRBV5-1,NA,NA,TGCGCCAGCAGCTCAGGACTTGGGGGCTACACCTTC,CASSSGLGGYTF
TRBJ2-7,TRBV19,TRBD1,NA,TGTGCCAGTAGTGGTCGGGACAGAGCCTACGAGCAGTACTTC,CASSGRDRAYEQYF
TRBJ1-3,TRBV7-9,TRBD1,NA,TGTGCCAGCAGCTTAGGTTGGATGGACAGGTCTGGAAACACCATATATTTT,CASSLGWMDRSGNTIYF
TRBJ1-1,TRBV30,NA,NA,TGTGCCTCCACACGACTGACTGAAGCTTTCTTT,CASTRLTEAFF
TRBJ2-7,TRBV2,NA,NA,TGTGCCAGCACCCAACCCTCCGGGACATTCTACGAGCAGTACTTC,CASTQPSGTFYEQYF
TRBJ1-4,TRBV30,NA,NA,TGTGCCTGGAACCGATTCGCGACTAATGAAAAACTGTTTTTT,CAWNRFATNEKLFF
TRBJ1-1,TRBV29-1,NA,NA,TGCAGCGTTCCCCCGGGACAAGCCTCCCTAGAAGCTTTCTTT,CSVPPGQASLEAFF
TRBJ2-2,TRBV5-1,NA,NA,TGCGCCAGCAGCTTGGTTCCGGGGGTGTCCACCGGGGAGCTGTTTTTT,CASSLVPGVSTGELFF
TRBJ1-4,TRBV5-4,TRBD1,once,TGTGCCAGCAGCCGCAGGGGGTTAAATGAAAAACTGTTTTTT,CASSRRGLNEKLFF
TRBJ1-5,TRBV7-8,NA,NA,TGTGCCAGCAGTGAGCAGGGTGGCAATCAGCCCCAGCATTTT,CASSEQGGNQPQHF
TRBJ2-3,TRBV7-9,NA,NA,TGTGCCAGCAGCCCATCACTGGAGGATACGCAGTATTTT,CASSPSLEDTQYF
TRBJ1-2,TRBV5-8,NA,NA,TGTGCCAGCAGCTTTTTTGGGGACATCTATGGCTACACCTTC,CASSFFGDIYGYTF
TRBJ1-2,TRBV10-3,NA,NA,TGTGCCATCAGAGAAGGGGCACTCTATGGCTACACCTTC,CAIREGALYGYTF